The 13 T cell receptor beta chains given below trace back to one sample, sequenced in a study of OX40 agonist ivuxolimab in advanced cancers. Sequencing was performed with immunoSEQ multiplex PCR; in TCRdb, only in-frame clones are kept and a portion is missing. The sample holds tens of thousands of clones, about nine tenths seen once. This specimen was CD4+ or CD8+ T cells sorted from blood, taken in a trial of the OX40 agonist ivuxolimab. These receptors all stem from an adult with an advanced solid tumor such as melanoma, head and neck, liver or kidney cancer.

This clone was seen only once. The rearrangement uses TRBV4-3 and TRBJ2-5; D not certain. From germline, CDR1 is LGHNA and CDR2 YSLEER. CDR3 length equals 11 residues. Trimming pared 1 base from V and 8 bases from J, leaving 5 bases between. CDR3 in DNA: TGCGCCAGCAGCCAAGTCATAACCCAGTACTTC. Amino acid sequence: CASSQVITQYF.

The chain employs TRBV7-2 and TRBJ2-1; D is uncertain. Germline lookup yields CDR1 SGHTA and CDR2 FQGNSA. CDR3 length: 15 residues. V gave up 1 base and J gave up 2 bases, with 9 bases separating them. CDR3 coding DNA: TGTGCCAGCAGCTTAGTTCTTGGGGCCTACAATGAGCAGTTCTTC. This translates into CASSLVLGAYNEQFF.

CDR3 residues: CASSPTPGRAYNEQFF. The CDR3 DNA reads as TGCGCCAGCAGCCCCACCCCGGGTCGGGCCTACAATGAGCAGTTCTTC. V gene TRBV5-1 combines with J gene TRBJ2-1; D is undetermined. Germline values: CDR1 SGHRS, CDR2 YFSETQ. This CDR3 has 16 amino acids. V gave up 4 bases and J gave up 2 bases, with 16 bases separating them.

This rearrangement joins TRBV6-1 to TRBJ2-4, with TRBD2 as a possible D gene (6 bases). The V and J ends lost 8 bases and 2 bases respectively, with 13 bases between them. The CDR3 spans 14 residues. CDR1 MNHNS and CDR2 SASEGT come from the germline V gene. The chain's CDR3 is CASGSGGTKNIQYF. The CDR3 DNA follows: TGTGCCAGCGGAAGTGGAGGGACCAAAAACATTCAGTACTTC.

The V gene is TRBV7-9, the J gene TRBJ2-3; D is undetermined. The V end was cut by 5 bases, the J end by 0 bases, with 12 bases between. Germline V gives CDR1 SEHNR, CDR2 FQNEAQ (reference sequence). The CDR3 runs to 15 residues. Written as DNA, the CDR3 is TGTGCCAGCAGCGAACCTATTGGAAGCACAGATACGCAGTATTTT. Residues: CASSEPIGSTDTQYF.

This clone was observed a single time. CDR3: CASWDRVTEAFF. CDR3 sequence (DNA): TGTGCCAGCTGGGACAGGGTCACTGAAGCTTTCTTT. This rearrangement joins TRBV6-5 to TRBJ1-1; TRBD1 aligns across 9 bases. This CDR3 spans 12 amino acids. Per the germline V gene, CDR1 is MNHEY and CDR2 is SVGAGI. V gave up 8 bases and J gave up 4 bases; unmatched junction bases: 2.

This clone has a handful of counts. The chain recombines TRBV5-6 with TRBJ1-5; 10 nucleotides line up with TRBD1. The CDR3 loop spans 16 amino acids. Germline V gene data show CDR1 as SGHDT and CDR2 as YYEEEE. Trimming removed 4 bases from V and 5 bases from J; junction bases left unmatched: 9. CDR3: CASSEAGTGVYQPQHF. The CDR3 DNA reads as TGTGCCAGCAGCGAAGCCGGGACAGGGGTTTATCAGCCCCAGCATTTT.

This chain's CDR3 is CAGQGNGYTF. CDR3 nucleotides: TGTGCCGGACAGGGGAATGGCTACACCTTC. V gene TRBV28 combines with J gene TRBJ1-2; the match to TRBD1 covers 9 bases. Trimming at V came to 11 bases and at J to 6 bases, leaving 1 base not matched to a gene. The germline CDR1 and CDR2 sequences are MDHEN and SYDVKM. The CDR3 totals 10 residues.

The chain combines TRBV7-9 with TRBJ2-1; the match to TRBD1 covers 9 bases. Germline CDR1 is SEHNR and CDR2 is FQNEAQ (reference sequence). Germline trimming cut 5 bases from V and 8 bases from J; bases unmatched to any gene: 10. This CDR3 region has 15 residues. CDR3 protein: CASSLRGQGVDEQFF. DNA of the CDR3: TGTGCCAGCAGCCTCCGGGGACAGGGTGTCGATGAGCAGTTCTTC.

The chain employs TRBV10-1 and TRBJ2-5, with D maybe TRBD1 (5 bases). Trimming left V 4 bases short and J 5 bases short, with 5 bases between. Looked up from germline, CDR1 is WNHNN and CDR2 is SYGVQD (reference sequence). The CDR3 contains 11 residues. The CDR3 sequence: CASSGGETQYF. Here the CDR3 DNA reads TGCGCCAGCAGTGGGGGCGAGACCCAGTACTTC.

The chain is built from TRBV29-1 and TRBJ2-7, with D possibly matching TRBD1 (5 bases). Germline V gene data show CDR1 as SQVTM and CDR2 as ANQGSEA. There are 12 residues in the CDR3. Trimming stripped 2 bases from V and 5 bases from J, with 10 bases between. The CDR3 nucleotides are TGCAGCGTTGAACAGGGTTTGCACGAGCAGTACTTC. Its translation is CSVEQGLHEQYF.

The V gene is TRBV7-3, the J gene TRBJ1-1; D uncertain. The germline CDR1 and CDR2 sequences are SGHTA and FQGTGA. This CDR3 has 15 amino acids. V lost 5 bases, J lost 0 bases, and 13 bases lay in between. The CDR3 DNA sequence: TGTGCCAGCAGCCCGACGAGGATTTTGAACACTGAAGCTTTCTTT. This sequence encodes CASSPTRILNTEAFF.

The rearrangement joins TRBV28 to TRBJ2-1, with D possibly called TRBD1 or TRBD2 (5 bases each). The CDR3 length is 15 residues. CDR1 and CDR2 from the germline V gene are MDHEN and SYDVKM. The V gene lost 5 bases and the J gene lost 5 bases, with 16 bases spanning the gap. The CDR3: CASSPGTHYNNEQFF. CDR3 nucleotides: TGTGCCAGCAGTCCAGGGACCCACTACAACAATGAGCAGTTCTTC. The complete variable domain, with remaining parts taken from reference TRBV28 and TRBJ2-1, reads DVKVTQSSRYLVKRTGEKVFLECVQDMDHENMFWYRQDPGLGLRLIYFSYDVKMKEKGDIPEGYSVSREKKERFSLILESASTNQTSMYLCASSPGTHYNNEQFFGPGTRLTVL.